This T cell receptor (beta chain) was captured in a study of T cell responses to AZD1222 COVID-19 vaccine. General study findings and limits: Spike was spanned by vaccine-associated CD4 TCRs, which were dominant at 160-218 and 743-854. Mostly white British, mostly female donors; authors suggested clonal diversity may be underestimated. Baseline seropositivity characterized only a handful of AZD1222 recipients. Increases in Spike-specific TCR breadth and depth were seen after two AZD1222 doses.

TCRdb keeps only in-frame clones here, not all; method: immunoSEQ multiplex PCR. The sample comprises some 130,000 clones, more than 90% of which are singletons, and around 1.6% rests with the top ten. On this clone: Its antigen is not known.

Trimming removed 5 bases at V and 1 base at J, with 15 bases between. The CDR3 is made up of 16 amino acids. Germline V gene sequence: CDR1 SEHNR, CDR2 FQNEAQ (reference sequence). This TCR was sampled from an adult in good health. The specimen was peripheral blood, collected on day 0 of AZD1222 vaccination. This rearrangement joins TRBV7-9 to TRBJ1-5; no definite D call. The CDR3 is CASSAFPTPSNQPQHF. The CDR3 DNA is TGTGCCAGCAGCGCCTTCCCGACACCGAGCAATCAGCCCCAGCATTTT.